These 26 T cell receptor beta chains were all obtained from the same sample, sequenced in a study of cytomegalovirus exposure and HLA in healthy donors. Primers for the PCR totalled 60 Vbeta and 13 Jbeta. Libraries were prepared by immunoSEQ multiplex PCR; TCRdb keeps only in-frame clonotypes and omits some of them. Of 150,000 or so clones in the sample, 80% were seen once. Sequenced sample: PBMCs. All receptors come from a woman aged 40-49 years in good health and CMV-seropositive.

The chain links TRBV5-1 to TRBJ2-4; D gene uncertain. The CDR3 is 19 amino acids. V lost 0 bases and J 0 bases, leaving 19 bases between the germline ends. In germline, CDR1 is SGHRS, CDR2 YFSETQ. This CDR3 is CASSLETTTEPLAKNIQYF. The CDR3 DNA is TGCGCCAGCAGCTTGGAGACAACCACAGAGCCACTAGCCAAAAACATTCAGTACTTC.

This chain uses TRBV10-2 with TRBJ1-2, with TRBD1 as a possible D gene (6 bases). The CDR3 extends over 15 amino acids. The germline V gene encodes CDR1 WSHSY and CDR2 SAAADI. Trimming pared 3 bases from V and 4 bases from J, leaving 15 bases between. The CDR3 coding sequence is TGCGCCAGCAGTGATGGTCAGGGGACATTCTATGGCTACACCTTC. This translates into CASSDGQGTFYGYTF.

The chain is built from TRBV18 and TRBJ1-5; D unclear. The V gene lost 6 bases and the J gene lost 7 bases, with 19 bases spanning the gap. Germline V CDR1 and CDR2: KGHSH, LQKENI. The CDR3 totals 15 residues. The CDR3 DNA reads TGTGCCAGCTCCCTCGAGTGGAGCTCGAACCAGCCCCAGCATTTT. Encoded protein: CASSLEWSSNQPQHF.

J is TRBJ1-1 and V is TRBV28; tentatively, D is TRBD1 (5 bases). Germline CDR1 reads MDHEN; CDR2 reads SYDVKM. The CDR3 totals 15 residues. V gave up 5 bases and J gave up 4 bases, with 17 bases separating them. The chain's CDR3 is CASSLESGVGTEAFF. The CDR3 DNA sequence: TGTGCCAGCAGTCTTGAGTCGGGGGTTGGCACTGAAGCTTTCTTT.

This chain uses TRBV28 with TRBJ2-4; TRBD2 is a possible D gene (5 bases). This CDR3 is 14 amino acids long. The germline V gene encodes CDR1 MDHEN and CDR2 SYDVKM. With 7 bases removed from V and 1 base from J, the gap between germline ends came to 11 bases. In nucleotides, the CDR3 is TGTGCCAGCACCAACCGAGGGGCCAAAAACATTCAGTACTTC. It translates to CASTNRGAKNIQYF.

A single count supports this clone. This chain links TRBV5-4 with TRBJ2-3; no clear D gene. Trimming removed 1 base from V and 5 bases from J, with 8 bases in between. Germline V gives CDR1 SGHNT, CDR2 YYREEE (reference sequence). The CDR3 covers 13 residues. Here the CDR3 reads CASSLRSRDTQYF. Written as DNA, the CDR3 is TGTGCCAGCAGCTTGCGGTCAAGAGATACGCAGTATTTT.

This rearrangement joins TRBV10-1 to TRBJ2-7; maybe TRBD1 (5 bases). The V end lost 3 bases, the J end lost 2 bases, and 11 bases lay between the germline ends. Germline-derived CDR1 and CDR2 are WNHNN and SYGVQD (reference sequence). This CDR3 is 14 amino acids long. CDR3 residues: CASSDQGLPYEQYF. The CDR3 region has the DNA TGCGCCAGCAGTGACCAGGGCCTACCCTACGAGCAGTACTTC.

This rearrangement joins TRBV6-5 to TRBJ1-5, with 8 bases identical to TRBD1. V shed 6 bases, J shed 3 bases, and the junction held 4 bases outside the gene matches. CDR3 length: 14 residues. CDR1 and CDR2 (germline): MNHEY, SVGAGI. The CDR3 region has the DNA TGTGCCAGCAGACAGGGGGTGTCCAATCAGCCCCAGCATTTT. Residues: CASRQGVSNQPQHF.

The rearrangement links TRBV7-8 to TRBJ2-3; 16 bases fit TRBD2. CDR3 size: 19 residues. After removal of 4 bases from V and 0 bases from J, the junction contained 7 bases not matched to a gene. The germline V gene encodes CDR1 SGHVS and CDR2 FQNEAQ. The CDR3, as DNA: TGTGCCAGCAGCTCTCTGGGACTAGCGGGAGGGTCTAGCACAGATACGCAGTATTTT. Protein sequence: CASSSLGLAGGSSTDTQYF.

The gene calls are TRBV7-9 and TRBJ2-3; 7 nucleotides line up with TRBD1. J gave up 0 bases and V 11 bases, and 5 bases lay outside the gene matches. The CDR3 spans 13 residues. Germline V gene lookup returns CDR1 SEHNR and CDR2 FQNEAQ (reference sequence). CDR3 sequence: CAYRQGSTDTQYF. Written as DNA, the CDR3 is TGTGCCTACCGACAGGGAAGCACAGATACGCAGTATTTT.

The chain's CDR3 is CASSLGQGDEQFF. The CDR3 DNA follows: TGTGCCAGCTCCCTCGGACAGGGTGATGAGCAGTTCTTC. This chain joins TRBV18 and TRBJ2-1; 8 bases are a match to TRBD1. Germline CDR1 and CDR2: KGHSH and LQKENI. The V and J ends lost 6 bases and 8 bases, in that order; junction bases with no gene match: 6. The CDR3 is made up of 13 amino acids. The whole variable domain, filled in from reference TRBV18 and TRBJ2-1, reads NAGVMQNPRHLVRRRGQEARLRCSPMKGHSHVYWYRQLPEEGLKFMVYLQKENIIDESGMPKERFSAEFPKEGPSILRIQQVVRGDSAAYFCASSLGQGDEQFFGPGTRLTVL.

V and J are TRBV27 and TRBJ1-1, with TRBD1 as a possible D gene (5 bases). The V gene lost 11 bases and the J gene lost 1 base, with 14 bases spanning the gap. This CDR3 spans 13 amino acids. CDR1 and CDR2 from the germline V gene are MNHEY and SMNVEV (reference sequence). The CDR3 DNA reads TGTGCCTCCTGGGGGGTTTGGAACACTGAAGCTTTCTTT. It translates to CASWGVWNTEAFF.

The chain carries TRBV19 and TRBJ2-3; the D gene is possibly TRBD2 (5 bases). The CDR3 is 15 amino acids. Between the trimmed V and J ends, which lost 2 bases and 5 bases, there was a span of 14 bases. CDR1 is LNHDA and CDR2 is SQIVND in the germline V gene (reference sequence). The chain's CDR3 is CASSIRGRQKDTQYF. The DNA of the CDR3 is TGTGCCAGTAGTATACGCGGGCGGCAAAAAGATACGCAGTATTTT.

This chain uses TRBV6-5 with TRBJ1-6, with D possibly TRBD1 on 5 matching bases. Germline V CDR1 and CDR2: MNHEY, SVGAGI. The CDR3 consists of 15 residues. V lost 0 bases to trimming and J lost 9 bases, with 12 bases between them. The CDR3 here is CASSYSIQGSSPLHF. CDR3 nucleotides: TGTGCCAGCAGTTACTCGATTCAGGGTAGTTCACCCCTCCACTTT.

The CDR3 here is CASNPTGYNTEAFF. The CDR3 DNA sequence: TGTGCCAGTAACCCGACAGGCTACAACACTGAAGCTTTCTTT. The rearrangement links TRBV19 to TRBJ1-1, with D tentatively TRBD1 (6 bases). With 7 bases removed from V and 2 bases from J, the gap between germline ends came to 14 bases. CDR3 length: 14 amino acids. Per the germline V gene, CDR1 is LNHDA and CDR2 is SQIVND (reference sequence).

The chain has TRBV7-9 and TRBJ2-2; 8 bases map to TRBD1. This CDR3 has 19 amino acids. V shed 1 base and J 2 bases; nucleotides not matched to a gene: 12. Germline CDR1 and CDR2: SEHNR and FQNEAQ (reference sequence). This CDR3 is CASSLGDRGQTRNTGELFF. The CDR3 nucleotides read TGTGCCAGCAGCTTAGGAGACAGGGGACAAACGAGAAACACCGGGGAGCTGTTTTTT.

The chain recombines TRBV29-1 with TRBJ2-7; 9 nucleotides align to TRBD1. There are 16 residues in the CDR3. With V trimmed by 6 bases and J by 2 bases, 14 bases remained unmatched. Germline assignment: CDR1 SQVTM and CDR2 ANQGSEA. CDR3 in DNA: TGCAGCGTCTCCGCGACCGGACAGGGGACCGCCTACGAGCAGTACTTC. It translates to CSVSATGQGTAYEQYF.

The CDR3, as DNA: TGTGCCAGCAGCCCTGGGACAGGGGGCTATGGCTACACCTTC. It encodes CASSPGTGGYGYTF. This rearrangement joins TRBV9 to TRBJ1-2; 11 bases map to TRBD1. J gave up 4 bases and V 4 bases, and 3 bases lay outside the gene matches. The length of the CDR3 is 14 residues. Germline-derived CDR1 and CDR2 are SGDLS and YYNGEE.

V and J are TRBV28 and TRBJ1-1, with 8 bases lining up with TRBD1. The trim removed 6 bases at V and 1 base at J, leaving 4 bases unmatched. The CDR3 sequence is 14 residues long. From germline, CDR1 is MDHEN and CDR2 SYDVKM. Here the CDR3 DNA reads TGTGCCAGCAGCCCCGGGACAGGGAACACTGAAGCTTTCTTT. Residues: CASSPGTGNTEAFF.

The chain couples TRBV6-5 to TRBJ2-1; TRBD1 might be the D (6 bases). Trimming took 5 bases from V and 2 from J, leaving 13 bases between them. The CDR3 contains 15 residues. Germline CDR1 MNHEY, CDR2 SVGAGI. CDR3: CASSQTGLTYNEQFF. The CDR3 bases are TGTGCCAGCAGTCAAACAGGGTTAACCTACAATGAGCAGTTCTTC.

This clone was detected a few times. The V and J genes are TRBV28 and TRBJ1-5, with D tentatively TRBD1 (5 bases). CDR3 length equals 18 residues. V was pared by 0 bases and J by 7 bases, with 22 bases between. CDR1 MDHEN and CDR2 SYDVKM come from the germline V gene. CDR3 amino acids: CASSLWGKQDRLGQPQHF. CDR3 in DNA: TGTGCCAGCAGTTTATGGGGTAAACAGGATCGACTGGGACAGCCCCAGCATTTT. Looking up the rest from reference TRBV28 and TRBJ1-5 gives the full variable domain: DVKVTQSSRYLVKRTGEKVFLECVQDMDHENMFWYRQDPGLGLRLIYFSYDVKMKEKGDIPEGYSVSREKKERFSLILESASTNQTSMYLCASSLWGKQDRLGQPQHFGDGTRLSIL.

The chain recombines TRBV28 with TRBJ2-7; 9 bases map to TRBD1. Germline CDR1 is MDHEN and CDR2 is SYDVKM. This CDR3 has 14 residues. V was clipped by 6 bases and J by 1 base; unmatched bases: 4. The CDR3 DNA reads as TGTGCCAGCAGAGGACAGGGGAGGTCCTACGAGCAGTACTTC. It is translated as CASRGQGRSYEQYF.

The gene calls are TRBV6-4 and TRBJ2-1; 9 bases align to TRBD2. This CDR3 has 14 residues. Per the germline V gene, CDR1 is MRHNA and CDR2 is SNTAGT. The J segment lost 3 bases and the V segment lost 3 bases, leaving 0 bases of the junction unmatched. The CDR3 nucleotides read TGTGCCAGCAGTGAGCGGGAGGGCTACAATGAGCAGTTCTTC. Translation: CASSEREGYNEQFF.

This chain joins TRBV30 and TRBJ2-1, with D possibly being TRBD2 (5 bases). V lost 0 bases, J lost 4 bases, and 13 bases lay in between. CDR1 GTSNPN and CDR2 SVGIG come from the germline V gene (reference sequence). The CDR3 spans 15 residues. CDR3 sequence (DNA): TGTGCCTGGAGTGTACAGCGGCGACTGTACAATGAGCAGTTCTTC. It specifies CAWSVQRRLYNEQFF. Full variable domain (rest looked up from reference TRBV30 and TRBJ2-1): SQTIHQWPATLVQPVGSPLSLECTVEGTSNPNLYWYRQAAGRGLQLLFYSVGIGQISSEVPQNLSASRPQDRQFILSSKKLLLSDSGFYLCAWSVQRRLYNEQFFGPGTRLTVL.

This clone appeared once. V is TRBV7-2 and J is TRBJ2-3; a possible D gene is TRBD1 (6 bases). Germline V lookup: CDR1 SGHTA, CDR2 FQGNSA. This CDR3 has 14 amino acids. Trimming took 1 base from V and 2 from J, leaving 7 bases between them. CDR3 in amino acids: CASSLVGATDTQYF. The CDR3 bases are TGTGCCAGCAGCTTAGTGGGGGCCACAGATACGCAGTATTTT.

The chain is built from TRBV10-3 and TRBJ2-1, with TRBD2 identical over 10 bases. Germline CDR1 reads ENHRY; CDR2 reads SYGVKD. The CDR3 runs 14 residues. J gave up 4 bases and V 7 bases, and 4 bases lay outside the gene matches. CDR3 residues: CAINELAGYNEQFF. Here the CDR3 DNA reads TGTGCCATCAACGAACTAGCGGGATACAATGAGCAGTTCTTC.